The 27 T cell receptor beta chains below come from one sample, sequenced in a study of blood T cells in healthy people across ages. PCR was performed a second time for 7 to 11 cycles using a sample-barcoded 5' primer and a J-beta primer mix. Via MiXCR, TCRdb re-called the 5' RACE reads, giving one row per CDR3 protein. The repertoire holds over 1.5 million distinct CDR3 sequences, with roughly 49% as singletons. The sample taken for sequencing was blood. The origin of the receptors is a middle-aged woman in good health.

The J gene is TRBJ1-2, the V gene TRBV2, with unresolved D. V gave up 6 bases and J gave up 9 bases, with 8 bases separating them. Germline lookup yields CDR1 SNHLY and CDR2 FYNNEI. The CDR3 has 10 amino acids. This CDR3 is CASREPRYTF. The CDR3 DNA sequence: TGTGCCAGCAGGGAACCCCGCTACACCTTC.

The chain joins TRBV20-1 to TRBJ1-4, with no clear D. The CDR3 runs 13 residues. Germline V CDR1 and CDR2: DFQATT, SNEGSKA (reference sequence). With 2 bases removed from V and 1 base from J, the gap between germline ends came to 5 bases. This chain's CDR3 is CSARRGTNEKLFF. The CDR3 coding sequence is TGCAGTGCTAGACGGGGAACTAATGAAAAACTGTTTTTT.

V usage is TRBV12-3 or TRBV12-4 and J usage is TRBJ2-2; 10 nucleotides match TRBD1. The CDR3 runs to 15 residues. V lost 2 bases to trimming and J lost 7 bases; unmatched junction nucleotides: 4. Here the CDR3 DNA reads TGTGCCAGCAGTTTAAGACAGGGGGCAATCGGGGAGCTGTTTTTT. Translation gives CASSLRQGAIGELFF.

The CDR3: CASSLAPDGSYEQYF. In nucleotides, the CDR3 is TGTGCCAGCAGCTTAGCCCCCGACGGCTCCTACGAGCAGTACTTC. The chain links TRBV7-2 to TRBJ2-7, with D unclear. CDR3 size: 15 residues. The germline CDR1 and CDR2 sequences are SGHTA and FQGNSA. The V end lost 0 bases, the J end lost 0 bases, and 9 bases lay between the germline ends.

The CDR3 coding sequence is TGTGCCAGCAGCGGGGGGGACCCCCGTGATACGCAGTATTTT. Its translation: CASSGGDPRDTQYF. The V call is TRBV13, the J call TRBJ2-3, with 7 bases lining up with TRBD2. CDR3 size: 14 residues. The junction had 8 bases not matched to a gene; V was cut back by 5 bases and J by 6 bases. Per the germline V gene, CDR1 is PRHDT and CDR2 is FYEKMQ (reference sequence).

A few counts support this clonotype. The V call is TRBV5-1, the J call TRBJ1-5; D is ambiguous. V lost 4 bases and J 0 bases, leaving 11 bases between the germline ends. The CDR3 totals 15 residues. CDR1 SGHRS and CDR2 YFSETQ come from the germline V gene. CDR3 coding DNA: TGCGCCAGCAGCATAACCGGGAATAGCAATCAGCCCCAGCATTTT. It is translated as CASSITGNSNQPQHF.

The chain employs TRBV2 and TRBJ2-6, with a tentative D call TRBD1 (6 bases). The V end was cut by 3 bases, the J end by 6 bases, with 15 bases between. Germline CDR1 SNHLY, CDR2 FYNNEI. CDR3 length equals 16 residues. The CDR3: CASSDLQGSEANVLTF. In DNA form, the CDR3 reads TGTGCCAGCAGTGATTTACAGGGAAGTGAGGCCAACGTCCTGACTTTC.

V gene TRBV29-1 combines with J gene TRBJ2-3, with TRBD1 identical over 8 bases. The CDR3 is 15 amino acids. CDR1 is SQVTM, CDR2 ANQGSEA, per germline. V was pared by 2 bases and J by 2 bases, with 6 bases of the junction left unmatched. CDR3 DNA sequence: TGCAGCGTTGAAAGCGACAGGGGACTCACAGATACGCAGTATTTT. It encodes CSVESDRGLTDTQYF.

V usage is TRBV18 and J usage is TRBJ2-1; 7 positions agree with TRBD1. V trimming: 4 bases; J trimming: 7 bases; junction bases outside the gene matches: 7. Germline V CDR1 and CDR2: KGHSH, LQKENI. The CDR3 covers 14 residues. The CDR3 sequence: CASSRDRLKNEQFF. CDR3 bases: TGTGCCAGCTCACGGGACAGATTGAAAAATGAGCAGTTCTTC.

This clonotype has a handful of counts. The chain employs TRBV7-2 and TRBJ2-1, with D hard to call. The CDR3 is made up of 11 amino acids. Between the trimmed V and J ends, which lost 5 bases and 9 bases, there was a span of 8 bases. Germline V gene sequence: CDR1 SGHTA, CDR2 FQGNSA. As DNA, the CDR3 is TGTGCCAGCAGCCGTGAGATTGAGCAGTTCTTC. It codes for CASSREIEQFF. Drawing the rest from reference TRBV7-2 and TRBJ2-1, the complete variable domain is GAGVSQSPSNKVTEKGKDVELRCDPISGHTALYWYRQSLGQGLEFLIYFQGNSAPDKSGLPSDRFSAERTGGSVSTLTIQRTQQEDSAVYLCASSREIEQFFGPGTRLTVL.

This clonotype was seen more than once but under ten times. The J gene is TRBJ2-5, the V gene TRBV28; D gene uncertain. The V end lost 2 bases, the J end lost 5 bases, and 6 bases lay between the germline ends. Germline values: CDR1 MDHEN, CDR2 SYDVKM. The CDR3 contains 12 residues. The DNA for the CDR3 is TGTGCCAGCAGTTTAATCGCGGAGACCCAGTACTTC. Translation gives CASSLIAETQYF.

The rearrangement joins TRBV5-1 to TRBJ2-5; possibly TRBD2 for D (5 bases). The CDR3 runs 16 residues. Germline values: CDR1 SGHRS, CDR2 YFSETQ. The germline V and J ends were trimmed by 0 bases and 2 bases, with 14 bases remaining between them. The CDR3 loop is CASSLGGSLLQETQYF. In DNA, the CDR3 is TGCGCCAGCAGCTTGGGCGGGTCTCTCTTACAAGAGACCCAGTACTTC.

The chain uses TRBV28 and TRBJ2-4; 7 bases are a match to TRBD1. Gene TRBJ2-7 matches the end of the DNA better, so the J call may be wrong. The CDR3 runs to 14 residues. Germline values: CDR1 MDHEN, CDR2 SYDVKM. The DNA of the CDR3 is TGTGCCAGCAGCACCGGAGACAGGGCCTACGAGCAGTACTTC. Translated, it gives CASSTGDRAYEQYF.

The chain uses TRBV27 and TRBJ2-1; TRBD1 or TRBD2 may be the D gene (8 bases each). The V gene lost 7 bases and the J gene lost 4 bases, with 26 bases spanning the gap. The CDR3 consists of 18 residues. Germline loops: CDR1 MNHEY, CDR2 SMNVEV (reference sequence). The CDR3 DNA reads TGTGCCAGCACCCGGGACAGGTTAAGGCGGGGGGATTACAATGAGCAGTTCTTC. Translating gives CASTRDRLRRGDYNEQFF.

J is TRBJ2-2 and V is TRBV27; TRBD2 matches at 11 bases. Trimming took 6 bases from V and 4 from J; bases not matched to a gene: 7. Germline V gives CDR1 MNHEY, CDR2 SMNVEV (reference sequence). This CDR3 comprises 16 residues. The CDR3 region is CASRVAGGPVTGELFF. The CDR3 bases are TGTGCCAGCAGAGTAGCGGGGGGGCCTGTCACCGGGGAGCTGTTTTTT.

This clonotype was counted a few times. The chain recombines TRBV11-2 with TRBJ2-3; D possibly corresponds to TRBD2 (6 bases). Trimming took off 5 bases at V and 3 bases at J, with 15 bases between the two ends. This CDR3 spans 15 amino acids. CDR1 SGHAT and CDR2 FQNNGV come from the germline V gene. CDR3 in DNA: TGTGCCAGCAGCCCAGCAACGGGGGAAACAGATACGCAGTATTTT. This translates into CASSPATGETDTQYF.

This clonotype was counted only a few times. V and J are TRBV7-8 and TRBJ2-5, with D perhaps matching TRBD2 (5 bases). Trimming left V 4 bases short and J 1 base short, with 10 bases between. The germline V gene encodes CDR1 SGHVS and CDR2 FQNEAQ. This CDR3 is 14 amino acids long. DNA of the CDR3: TGTGCCAGCAGCTATAGGGAGATCCAAGAGACCCAGTACTTC. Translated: CASSYREIQETQYF.

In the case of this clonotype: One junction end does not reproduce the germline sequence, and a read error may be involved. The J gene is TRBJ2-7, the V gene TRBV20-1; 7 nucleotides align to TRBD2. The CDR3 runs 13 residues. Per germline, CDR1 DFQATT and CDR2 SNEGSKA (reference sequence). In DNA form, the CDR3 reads TGCAGTGCTAGAGATCGACTAGCCTACGGGCAGTACTTC. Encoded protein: CSARDRLAYGQYF.

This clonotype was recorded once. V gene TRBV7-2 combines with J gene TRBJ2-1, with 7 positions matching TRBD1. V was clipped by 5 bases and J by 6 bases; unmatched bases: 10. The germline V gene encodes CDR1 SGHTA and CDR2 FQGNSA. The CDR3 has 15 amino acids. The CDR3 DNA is TGTGCCAGCAGCCCTCAGGGGGTCTTGGGCAATGAGCAGTTCTTC. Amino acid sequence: CASSPQGVLGNEQFF.

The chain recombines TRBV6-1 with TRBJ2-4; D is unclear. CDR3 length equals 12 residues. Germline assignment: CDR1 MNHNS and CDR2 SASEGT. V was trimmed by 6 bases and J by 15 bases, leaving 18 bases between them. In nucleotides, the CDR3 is TGTGCCAGCAGAGAAACTCGTCTCAACCTGTACTTC. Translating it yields CASRETRLNLYF.

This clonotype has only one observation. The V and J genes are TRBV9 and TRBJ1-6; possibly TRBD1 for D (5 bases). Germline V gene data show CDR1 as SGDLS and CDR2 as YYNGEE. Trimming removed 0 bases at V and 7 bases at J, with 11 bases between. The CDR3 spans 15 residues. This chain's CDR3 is CASSVGGAPNSPLHF. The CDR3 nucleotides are TGTGCCAGCAGCGTAGGAGGGGCGCCGAATTCACCCCTCCACTTT.

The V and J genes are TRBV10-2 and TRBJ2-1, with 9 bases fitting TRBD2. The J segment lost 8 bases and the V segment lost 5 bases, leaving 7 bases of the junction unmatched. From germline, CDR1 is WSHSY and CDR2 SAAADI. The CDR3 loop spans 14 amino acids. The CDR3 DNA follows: TGCGCCAGCAGTAACCAGCGGGGGGATGATGAGCAGTTCTTC. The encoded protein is CASSNQRGDDEQFF.

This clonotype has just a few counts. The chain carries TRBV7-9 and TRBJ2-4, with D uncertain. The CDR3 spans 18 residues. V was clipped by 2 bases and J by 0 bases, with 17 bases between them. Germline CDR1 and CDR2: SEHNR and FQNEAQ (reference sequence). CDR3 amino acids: CASSLLPSGVLAKNIQYF. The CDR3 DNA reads TGTGCCAGCAGCTTATTGCCCAGTGGAGTACTAGCCAAAAACATTCAGTACTTC.

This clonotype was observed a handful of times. The CDR3, as DNA: TGCGCCAGCAGCGACGCGACTCGGAGGGACAATGAGCAGTTCTTC. Protein product: CASSDATRRDNEQFF. The chain couples TRBV4-3 to TRBJ2-1; D is possibly TRBD2 (6 bases). The CDR3 length is 15 residues. Germline values: CDR1 LGHNA, CDR2 YSLEER. Deletions cut 5 bases from V and 5 bases from J, with 16 bases between.

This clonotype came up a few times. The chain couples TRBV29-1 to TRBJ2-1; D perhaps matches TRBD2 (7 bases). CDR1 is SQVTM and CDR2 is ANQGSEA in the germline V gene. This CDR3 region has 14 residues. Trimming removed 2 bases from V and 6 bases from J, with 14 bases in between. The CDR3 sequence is CSVELGRGGNEQFF. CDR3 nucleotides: TGCAGCGTTGAATTAGGTAGGGGGGGCAATGAGCAGTTCTTC.

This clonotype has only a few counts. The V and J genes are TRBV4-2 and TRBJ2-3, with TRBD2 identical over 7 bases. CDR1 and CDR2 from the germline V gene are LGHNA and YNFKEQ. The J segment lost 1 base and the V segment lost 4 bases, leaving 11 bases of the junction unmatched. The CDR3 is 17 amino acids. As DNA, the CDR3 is TGTGCCAGCAGCCGACGCCTAGCGGATCAGGGCACAGATACGCAGTATTTT. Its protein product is CASSRRLADQGTDTQYF.

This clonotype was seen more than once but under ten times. CDR3 in amino acids: CASLGDYDKNIQYF. CDR3 bases: TGTGCCTCCCTCGGGGATTATGACAAAAACATTCAGTACTTC. This sequence joins TRBV28 and TRBJ2-4, with TRBD2 as a possible D gene (5 bases). The CDR3 contains 14 residues. Germline loops: CDR1 MDHEN, CDR2 SYDVKM. The V end lost 11 bases, the J end lost 3 bases, and 17 bases lay between the germline ends.